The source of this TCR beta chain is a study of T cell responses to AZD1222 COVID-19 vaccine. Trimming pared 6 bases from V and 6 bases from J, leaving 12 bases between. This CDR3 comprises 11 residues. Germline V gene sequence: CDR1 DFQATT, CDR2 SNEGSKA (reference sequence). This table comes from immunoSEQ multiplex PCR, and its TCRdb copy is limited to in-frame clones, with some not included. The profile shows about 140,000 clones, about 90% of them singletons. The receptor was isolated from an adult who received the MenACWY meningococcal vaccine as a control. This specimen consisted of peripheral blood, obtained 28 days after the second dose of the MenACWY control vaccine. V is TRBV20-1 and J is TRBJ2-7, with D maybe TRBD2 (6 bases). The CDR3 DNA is TGCAGTGCCCAGCAGGGAGGCGAGCAGTACTTC. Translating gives CSAQQGGEQYF.